These T cell receptor beta chains were read from a single sample in a study of beta chain features in type 1 diabetes. Sequenced by immunoSEQ multiplex PCR; TCRdb stores in-frame clones only, minus some. Of 150,000 to 200,000 clones in the sample, almost 65% were seen once. The sequencing input was naive CD4+ T cells from blood. These TCRs come from a man aged 25-40 years with type 1 diabetes. Both conserved end residues are part of each CDR3. The D gene is left open where the match is weak. Expanded clones are given a class, and other clones once, few, many or no size at all.

J gene,D gene,V gene,clone size,CDR3 protein,CDR3 DNA
TRBJ2-2,-,TRBV4-3,few,CASSQVSEGTGELFF,TGCGCCAGCAGCCAAGTCTCTGAGGGCACCGGGGAGCTGTTTTTT
TRBJ2-3,-,TRBV9,-,CASSVASSPTDTQYF,TGTGCCAGCAGCGTAGCTAGCTCTCCGACAGATACGCAGTATTTT
TRBJ2-7,TRBD2,TRBV19,-,CASSTHPGLAGAHEQYF,TGTGCCAGTAGTACCCACCCGGGACTAGCGGGCGCCCACGAGCAGTACTTC
TRBJ2-6,-,TRBV9,once,CASTGGANVLTF,TGTGCCAGCACAGGCGGGGCCAACGTCCTGACTTTC
TRBJ2-3,-,TRBV7-2,-,CASSIPDTQYF,TGTGCCAGCAGTATCCCAGATACGCAGTATTTT
TRBJ1-1,-,TRBV20-1,-,CSLRSTEAFF,TGCAGTCTCCGTAGCACTGAAGCTTTCTTT
TRBJ1-2,-,TRBV16,-,CASSHTAETGYTF,TGTGCCAGCAGCCACACGGCGGAGACTGGCTACACCTTC
TRBJ2-7,TRBD1,TRBV28,-,CASSSRKTGAYEQYF,TGTGCCAGCAGTTCCCGAAAAACAGGGGCGTACGAGCAGTACTTC
TRBJ1-2,-,TRBV28,-,CASQRGYGYTF,TGTGCCAGCCAAAGGGGCTATGGCTACACCTTC
TRBJ1-4,-,TRBV4-3,few,CASSQQPGHPNEKLFF,TGCGCCAGCAGCCAGCAACCGGGACACCCTAATGAAAAACTGTTTTTT
TRBJ2-1,-,TRBV5-1,once,CASSLVFNEQFF,TGCGCCAGCAGCTTGGTTTTCAATGAGCAGTTCTTC
TRBJ2-5,TRBD2,TRBV7-2,few,CASSGTSGGAKETQYF,TGTGCCAGCAGCGGTACGAGCGGGGGGGCCAAAGAGACCCAGTACTTC
TRBJ2-5,-,TRBV7-2,-,CASSLVPVQETQYF,TGTGCCAGCAGCTTAGTTCCGGTCCAAGAGACCCAGTACTTC
TRBJ2-1,TRBD1,TRBV7-2,-,CASSFWTGVGNEQFF,TGTGCCAGCAGCTTCTGGACAGGGGTGGGGAATGAGCAGTTCTTC
TRBJ2-2,-,TRBV7-9,-,CASRAGTPNTGELFF,TGTGCCAGCAGGGCCGGGACACCGAACACCGGGGAGCTGTTTTTT
TRBJ2-7,-,TRBV7-2,-,CASSLTGGQDYEQYF,TGTGCCAGCAGCTTAACGGGGGGCCAAGACTACGAGCAGTACTTC
TRBJ2-7,-,TRBV7-9,-,CASTKQAGNYEQYF,TGTGCCAGCACCAAGCAGGCGGGGAACTACGAGCAGTACTTC
TRBJ2-5,-,TRBV4-3,-,CASSQAEGIKTQYF,TGCGCCAGCAGCCAGGCTGAAGGGATTAAGACCCAGTACTTC
TRBJ2-1,TRBD2,TRBV29-1,few,CSVGPSGLSSYNEQFF,TGCAGCGTTGGGCCTAGCGGGTTAAGCTCCTACAATGAGCAGTTCTTC
TRBJ2-3,-,TRBV4-3,few,CASSQAPTSTDTQYF,TGCGCCAGCAGCCAAGCCCCAACTAGCACAGATACGCAGTATTTT
TRBJ2-3,-,TRBV29-1,-,CSVLAAGNTQYF,TGCAGCGTTCTGGCCGCGGGGAATACGCAGTATTTT
TRBJ1-2,-,TRBV4-1,-,CASSQDLRMTGNYGYTF,TGCGCCAGCAGCCAAGATCTCCGAATGACGGGGAACTATGGCTACACCTTC
TRBJ1-6,TRBD1,TRBV2,few,CASKTTGSGSPLHF,TGTGCCAGCAAGACGACAGGGTCCGGTTCACCCCTCCACTTT
TRBJ2-5,TRBD1,TRBV2,-,CASTVTGGGETQYF,TGTGCCAGCACCGTGACAGGGGGCGGGGAGACCCAGTACTTC
TRBJ2-5,TRBD1,TRBV14,-,CASSQGTGTGGTQYF,TGTGCCAGCAGCCAAGGAACCGGGACAGGAGGGACCCAGTACTTC
TRBJ2-1,-,TRBV7-9,-,CASSLAEFSYNEQFF,TGTGCCAGCAGCTTAGCGGAATTCTCCTACAATGAGCAGTTCTTC
TRBJ2-5,TRBD1,TRBV13,-,CASSLGGQERETQYF,TGTGCCAGCAGCTTAGGGGGACAGGAGCGGGAGACCCAGTACTTC
TRBJ2-1,-,TRBV29-1,-,CSVGGRVADEQFF,TGCAGCGTTGGGGGCAGAGTTGCCGATGAGCAGTTCTTC
TRBJ1-4,TRBD1,TRBV29-1,-,CSVRDRDEKLFF,TGCAGCGTTCGGGACAGGGACGAAAAACTGTTTTTT
TRBJ1-2,-,TRBV29-1,once,CSVLLNYGYTF,TGCAGCGTCCTTCTTAACTATGGCTACACCTTC
TRBJ2-7,-,TRBV9,few,CASSPNPSAYEQYF,TGTGCCAGCAGCCCCAACCCTTCGGCCTACGAGCAGTACTTC
TRBJ2-2,-,TRBV7-6,-,CASSFVAGAGELFF,TGTGCCAGCAGCTTTGTGGCAGGGGCCGGGGAGCTGTTTTTT
TRBJ2-4,-,TRBV7-9,-,CASSPQILAKNIQYF,TGTGCCAGCAGCCCACAGATACTAGCCAAAAACATTCAGTACTTC
TRBJ2-1,-,TRBV28,-,CASRHARTVGSEQFF,TGTGCCAGCAGACATGCGAGGACGGTGGGTAGTGAGCAGTTCTTC
TRBJ1-1,TRBD1,TRBV4-1,-,CASRDRDRTMNTEAFF,TGCGCCAGTCGGGACAGGGATAGGACCATGAACACTGAAGCTTTCTTT
TRBJ2-6,-,TRBV30,-,CAWRFSGANVLTF,TGTGCCTGGCGGTTCTCTGGGGCCAACGTCCTGACTTTC
TRBJ2-3,-,TRBV6-5,once,CASSSEGSTDTQYF,TGTGCCAGCAGCTCGGAGGGGAGCACAGATACGCAGTATTTT
TRBJ2-3,-,TRBV5-1,-,CASSPNGGLTDTQYF,TGCGCCAGCAGCCCGAACGGGGGGCTCACAGATACGCAGTATTTT
TRBJ1-5,TRBD1,TRBV6-5,-,CASSYSRTGEQPQHF,TGTGCCAGCAGTTACTCGAGGACAGGGGAGCAGCCCCAGCATTTT
TRBJ2-2,-,TRBV14,-,CASSQDHTGELFF,TGTGCCAGCAGCCAAGACCACACCGGGGAGCTGTTTTTT
TRBJ1-2,-,TRBV20-1,-,CSVGPTYGYTF,TGCAGTGTTGGACCAACCTATGGCTACACCTTC
TRBJ1-6,-,TRBV9,-,CASISSDSVAVYNSPLHF,TGTGCCAGCATCTCTTCGGACAGCGTCGCCGTCTATAATTCACCCCTCCACTTT
TRBJ1-2,TRBD1,TRBV30,-,CAWSGTGRYGYTF,TGTGCCTGGTCCGGGACAGGGAGGTATGGCTACACCTTC
TRBJ1-6,-,TRBV30,-,CAWSPGFSYNSPLHF,TGTGCCTGGAGTCCGGGATTCTCCTATAATTCACCCCTCCACTTT
TRBJ1-1,TRBD1,TRBV30,-,CAWGQGSEAFF,TGTGCCTGGGGACAGGGCTCTGAAGCTTTCTTT
TRBJ2-7,TRBD1,TRBV13,-,CATQRQGARDEQYF,TGTGCCACCCAGAGACAGGGGGCTAGGGACGAGCAGTACTTC
TRBJ1-5,-,TRBV25-1,few,CASSAGPYQPQHF,TGTGCCAGCAGCGCGGGGCCGTATCAGCCCCAGCATTTT
TRBJ2-3,-,TRBV6-6,-,CASRTGGRGDTQYF,TGTGCCAGCAGAACCGGGGGCAGAGGCGATACGCAGTATTTT
TRBJ2-3,-,TRBV29-1,-,CSVTLTGTDTQYF,TGCAGCGTCACCTTAACGGGCACAGATACGCAGTATTTT
TRBJ1-1,-,TRBV7-9,-,CASSRGQNTEAFF,TGTGCCAGCAGCCGGGGACAGAACACTGAAGCTTTCTTT
TRBJ2-1,TRBD2,TRBV4-1,-,CASSQDLLAEGDEQFF,TGCGCCAGCAGCCAAGATTTACTAGCGGAGGGCGATGAGCAGTTCTTC
TRBJ2-7,-,TRBV7-9,-,CASSFGQLVYEQYF,TGTGCCAGCAGTTTTGGACAGCTGGTCTACGAGCAGTACTTC
TRBJ2-3,TRBD2,TRBV4-3,once,CASSQSSGATGVDTQYF,TGCGCCAGCAGCCAGAGTAGCGGGGCCACCGGGGTAGATACGCAGTATTTT
TRBJ1-2,-,TRBV5-1,-,CASSLSSPNYGYTF,TGCGCCAGCAGCTTGAGCAGCCCTAACTATGGCTACACCTTC
TRBJ2-5,TRBD2,TRBV7-2,few,CASSLVRAGETQYF,TGTGCCAGCAGCTTAGTGCGAGCGGGGGAGACCCAGTACTTC
TRBJ2-3,TRBD1,TRBV18,-,CASSPRGQVPRTQYF,TGTGCCAGCTCACCTAGGGGACAGGTCCCCCGTACGCAGTATTTT
TRBJ2-3,-,TRBV7-2,-,CASSLRVLTDTQYF,TGTGCCAGCAGCTTACGAGTACTCACAGATACGCAGTATTTT
TRBJ2-6,-,TRBV7-6,-,CASSLGPPVSGANVLTF,TGTGCCAGCAGCTTAGGGCCCCCTGTCTCTGGGGCCAACGTCCTGACTTTC